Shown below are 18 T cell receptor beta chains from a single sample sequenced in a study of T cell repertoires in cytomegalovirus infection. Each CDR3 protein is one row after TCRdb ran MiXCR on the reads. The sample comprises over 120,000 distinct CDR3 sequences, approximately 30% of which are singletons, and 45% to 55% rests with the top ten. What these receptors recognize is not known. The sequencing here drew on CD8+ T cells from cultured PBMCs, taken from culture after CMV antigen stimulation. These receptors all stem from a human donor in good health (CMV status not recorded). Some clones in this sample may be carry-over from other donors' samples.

CDR3: CASSLIRGHEQFF. The DNA for the CDR3 is TGTGCCAGCAGCTTAATTAGGGGTCATGAGCAGTTCTTC. The V call is TRBV7-4, the J call TRBJ2-1; D perhaps matches TRBD1 (5 bases). CDR1 is SGHVT and CDR2 is SQSDAQ in the germline V gene. The CDR3 extends over 13 amino acids. Trimming stripped 2 bases from V and 8 bases from J, with 10 bases between.

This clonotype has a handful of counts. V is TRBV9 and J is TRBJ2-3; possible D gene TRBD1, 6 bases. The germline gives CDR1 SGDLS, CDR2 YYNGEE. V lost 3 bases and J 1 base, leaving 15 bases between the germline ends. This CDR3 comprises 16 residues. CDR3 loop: CASSEFTGPGTDTQYF. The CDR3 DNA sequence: TGTGCCAGCAGCGAATTCACAGGGCCGGGCACAGATACGCAGTATTTT. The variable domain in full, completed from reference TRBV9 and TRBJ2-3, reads DSGVTQTPKHLITATGQRVTLRCSPRSGDLSVYWYQQSLDQGLQFLIQYYNGEERAKGNILERFSAQQFPDLHSELNLSSLELGDSALYFCASSEFTGPGTDTQYFGPGTRLTVL.

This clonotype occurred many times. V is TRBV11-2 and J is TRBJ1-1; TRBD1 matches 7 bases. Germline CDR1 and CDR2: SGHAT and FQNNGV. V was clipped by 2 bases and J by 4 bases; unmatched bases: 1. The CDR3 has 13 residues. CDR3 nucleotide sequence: TGTGCCAGCAGCTTATCAGGGGGCACTGAAGCTTTCTTT. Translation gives CASSLSGGTEAFF.

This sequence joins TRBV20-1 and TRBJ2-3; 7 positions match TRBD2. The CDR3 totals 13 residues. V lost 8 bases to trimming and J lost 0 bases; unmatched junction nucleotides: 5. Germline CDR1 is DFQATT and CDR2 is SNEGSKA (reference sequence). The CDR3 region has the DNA TGCAGTTCCGGGGGGTACAGCACAGATACGCAGTATTTT. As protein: CSSGGYSTDTQYF.

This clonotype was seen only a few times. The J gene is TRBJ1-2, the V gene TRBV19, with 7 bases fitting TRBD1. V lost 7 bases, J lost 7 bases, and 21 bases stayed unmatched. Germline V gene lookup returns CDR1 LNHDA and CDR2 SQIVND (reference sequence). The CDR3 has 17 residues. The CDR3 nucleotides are TGTGCCAGTACCCCCAGTGTCGGACAGGCTCGCTTGGGTGGCTACACCTTC. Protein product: CASTPSVGQARLGGYTF.

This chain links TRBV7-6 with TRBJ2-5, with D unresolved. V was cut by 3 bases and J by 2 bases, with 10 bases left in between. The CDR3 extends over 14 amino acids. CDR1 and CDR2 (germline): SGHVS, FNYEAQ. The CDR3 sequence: CASSFPFGQETQYF. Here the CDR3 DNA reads TGTGCCAGCAGCTTCCCCTTCGGGCAAGAGACCCAGTACTTC.

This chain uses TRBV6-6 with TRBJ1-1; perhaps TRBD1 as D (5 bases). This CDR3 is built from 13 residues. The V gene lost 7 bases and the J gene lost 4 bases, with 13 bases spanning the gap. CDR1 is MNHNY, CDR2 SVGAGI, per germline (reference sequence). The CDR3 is CASKAGWSTEAFF. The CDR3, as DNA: TGTGCCAGCAAAGCAGGGTGGAGCACTGAAGCTTTCTTT.

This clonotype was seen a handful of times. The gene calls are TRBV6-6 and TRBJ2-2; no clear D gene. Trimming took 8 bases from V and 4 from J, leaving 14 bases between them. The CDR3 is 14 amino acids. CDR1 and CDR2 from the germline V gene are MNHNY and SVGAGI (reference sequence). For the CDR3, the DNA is TGTGCCAGCCAAGCATCCGACCCCACCGGGGAGCTGTTTTTT. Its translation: CASQASDPTGELFF.

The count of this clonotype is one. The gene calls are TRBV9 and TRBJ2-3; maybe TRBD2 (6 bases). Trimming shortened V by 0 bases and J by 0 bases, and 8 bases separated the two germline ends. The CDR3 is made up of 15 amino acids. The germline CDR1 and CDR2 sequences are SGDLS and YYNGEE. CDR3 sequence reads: CASSVAAGSTDTQYF. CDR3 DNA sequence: TGTGCCAGCAGCGTAGCCGCGGGGAGCACAGATACGCAGTATTTT.

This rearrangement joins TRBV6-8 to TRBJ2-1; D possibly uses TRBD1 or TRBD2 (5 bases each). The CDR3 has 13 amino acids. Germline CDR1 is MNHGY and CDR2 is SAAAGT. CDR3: CAPVLGAYNEQFF. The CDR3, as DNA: TGTGCGCCGGTACTAGGGGCCTACAATGAGCAGTTCTTC.

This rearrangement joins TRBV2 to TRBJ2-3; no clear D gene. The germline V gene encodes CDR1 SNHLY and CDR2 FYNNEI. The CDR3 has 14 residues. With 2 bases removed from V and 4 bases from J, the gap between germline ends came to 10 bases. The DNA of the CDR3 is TGTGCCAGCAGTGAATGGAACTTGCCAGATACGCAGTATTTT. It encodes CASSEWNLPDTQYF.

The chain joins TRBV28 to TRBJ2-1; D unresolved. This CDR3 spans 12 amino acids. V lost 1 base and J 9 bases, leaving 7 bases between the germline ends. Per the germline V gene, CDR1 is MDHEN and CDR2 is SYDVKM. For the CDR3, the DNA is TGTGCCAGCAGTTTATTCTCTGGTGAGCAGTTCTTC. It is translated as CASSLFSGEQFF.

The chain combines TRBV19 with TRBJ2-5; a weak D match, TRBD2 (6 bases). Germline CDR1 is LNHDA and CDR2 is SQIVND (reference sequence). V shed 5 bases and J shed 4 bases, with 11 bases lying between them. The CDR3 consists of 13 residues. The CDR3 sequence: CASSFGTAETQYF. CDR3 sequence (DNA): TGTGCCAGTAGTTTCGGGACTGCAGAGACCCAGTACTTC.

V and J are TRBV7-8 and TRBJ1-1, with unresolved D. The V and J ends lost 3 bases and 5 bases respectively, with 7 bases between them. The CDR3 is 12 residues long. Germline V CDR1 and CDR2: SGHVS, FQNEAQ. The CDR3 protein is CASSFGMTEAFF. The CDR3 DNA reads TGTGCCAGCAGCTTCGGGATGACTGAAGCTTTCTTT.

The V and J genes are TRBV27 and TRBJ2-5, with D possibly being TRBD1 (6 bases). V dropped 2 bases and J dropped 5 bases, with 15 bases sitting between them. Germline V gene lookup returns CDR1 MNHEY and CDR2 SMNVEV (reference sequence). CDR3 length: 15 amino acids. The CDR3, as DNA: TGTGCCAGCAGTTTAACACAGGGAGTCGGGGAGACCCAGTACTTC. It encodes CASSLTQGVGETQYF.

The CDR3 here is CASSDESEETQYF. Written as DNA, the CDR3 is TGTGCCAGCAGTGATGAGTCAGAAGAGACCCAGTACTTC. V gene TRBV2 combines with J gene TRBJ2-5; D remains unclear. From germline, CDR1 is SNHLY and CDR2 FYNNEI. Trimming shortened V by 3 bases and J by 3 bases, and 8 bases separated the two germline ends. The CDR3 sequence is 13 residues long.

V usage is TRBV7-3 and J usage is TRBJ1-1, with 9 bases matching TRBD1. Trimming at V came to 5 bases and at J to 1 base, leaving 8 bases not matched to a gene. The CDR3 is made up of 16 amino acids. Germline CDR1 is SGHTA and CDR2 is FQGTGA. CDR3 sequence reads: CASSGLKDRGNTEAFF. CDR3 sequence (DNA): TGTGCCAGCAGCGGTTTAAAGGACAGGGGGAACACTGAAGCTTTCTTT.

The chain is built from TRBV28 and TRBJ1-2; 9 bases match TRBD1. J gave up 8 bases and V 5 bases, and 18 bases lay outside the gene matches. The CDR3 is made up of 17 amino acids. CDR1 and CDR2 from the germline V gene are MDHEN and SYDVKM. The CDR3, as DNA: TGTGCCAGCAGTGTTGTGCTACAGGGGGCGAGTACCCTAGGCTACACCTTC. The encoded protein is CASSVVLQGASTLGYTF.